The entry below describes one T cell receptor beta chain. PCR primers comprised 60 Vbeta and 13 Jbeta primers. Assay: immunoSEQ multiplex PCR; the TCRdb copy retains only in-frame clones and omits some. The sample totals tens of thousands of clones. Germline-derived CDR1 and CDR2 are GTSNPN and SVGIG (reference sequence). The CDR3 consists of 16 residues. V lost 8 bases and J lost 2; bases outside the gene matches: 10. The sample is drawn from a study of cytomegalovirus exposure and HLA in healthy donors. Sequenced: PBMCs. This chain connects TRBV30 to TRBJ2-7; TRBD2 aligns across 15 bases. The source of this sequence is a woman aged 18-29 years in good health and CMV-seronegative. CDR3 loop: CARGGLAGGNAYEQYF. The CDR3 nucleotides are TGTGCCAGGGGGGGACTAGCGGGAGGCAACGCCTACGAGCAGTACTTC.